These 11 T cell receptor beta chains were sequenced from one sample in a study of shared clonotypes between healthy human individuals. Measured with immunoSEQ multiplex PCR; TCRdb has only the in-frame clones, and not every one. Of roughly 700,000 clones in the sample, roughly 70% are singletons; the top ten hold approximately 1.7%. The sample comprised memory CD4+ T cells sorted from blood. The sample's subset: CD45RA-negative fraction. The receptors were gathered from a woman aged 25 to 39 in good health.

V gene TRBV2 combines with J gene TRBJ2-1; 11 bases map to TRBD2. The CDR3 is 16 amino acids. Germline values: CDR1 SNHLY, CDR2 FYNNEI. After removal of 6 bases from V and 3 bases from J, the junction contained 7 bases not matched to a gene. CDR3: CASRVSGRDYYNEQFF. The DNA of the CDR3 is TGTGCCAGCAGAGTTAGCGGGAGGGACTACTACAATGAGCAGTTCTTC.

In this sample, this clone turned up a few times. The chain links TRBV14 to TRBJ2-7; D gene uncertain. CDR1 SGHDN and CDR2 FVKESK come from the germline V gene. This CDR3 spans 15 amino acids. Between the trimmed V and J ends, which lost 0 bases and 1 base, there was a span of 10 bases. In DNA, the CDR3 is TGTGCCAGCAGCCAAGATCGAAGAGGTTCCTACGAGCAGTACTTC. It is translated as CASSQDRRGSYEQYF.

This clone was detected only once. Being one base from a much bigger clone, this may be a read error. The rearrangement links TRBV7-3 to TRBJ2-1; 7 bases map to TRBD1. CDR1 is SGHTA and CDR2 is FQGTGA in the germline V gene. The V and J ends lost 5 bases and 3 bases, in that order; junction bases with no gene match: 4. This CDR3 contains 14 residues. CDR3 nucleotide sequence: TGTGCCAGCAGCCCGGGACAGAACTACAATGAGCAGTTCTTC. Translation: CASSPGQNYNEQFF.

This chain uses TRBV10-1 with TRBJ2-2; TRBD2 aligns across 11 bases. The CDR3 consists of 15 residues. V shed 6 bases and J 5 bases; nucleotides not matched to a gene: 5. In germline, CDR1 is WNHNN, CDR2 SYGVQD (reference sequence). The CDR3 protein is CASSAGTSGTGELFF. The DNA for the CDR3 is TGCGCCAGCAGCGCCGGGACTAGCGGAACCGGGGAGCTGTTTTTT.

The rearrangement links TRBV28 to TRBJ2-1, with 8 bases identical to TRBD1. CDR3 length: 13 residues. CDR1 is MDHEN, CDR2 SYDVKM, per germline. Trimming took 3 bases from V and 10 from J; bases not matched to a gene: 5. CDR3 nucleotide sequence: TGTGCCAGCAGTTTGGGACAGGTAAAGGAGCAGTTCTTC. It is translated as CASSLGQVKEQFF. Drawing the rest from reference TRBV28 and TRBJ2-1, the complete variable domain is DVKVTQSSRYLVKRTGEKVFLECVQDMDHENMFWYRQDPGLGLRLIYFSYDVKMKEKGDIPEGYSVSREKKERFSLILESASTNQTSMYLCASSLGQVKEQFFGPGTRLTVL.

The V call is TRBV10-3, the J call TRBJ2-7, with TRBD2 as a possible D gene (6 bases). V gave up 0 bases and J gave up 0 bases, with 12 bases separating them. The CDR3 has 16 amino acids. The V gene's germline CDR1 is ENHRY and CDR2 SYGVKD. CDR3 sequence: CAISESGGSLSYEQYF. The CDR3 nucleotides read TGTGCCATCAGTGAGTCGGGGGGAAGCCTCTCCTACGAGCAGTACTTC.

The rearrangement links TRBV12-5 to TRBJ2-5; D is undetermined. Trimming removed 1 base from V and 5 bases from J, with 11 bases in between. Germline V gene sequence: CDR1 LGHNT, CDR2 FRNRAP. This CDR3 region has 14 residues. The CDR3 coding sequence is TGTGCTAGTGGTTTGGGTGGGATCCAGGAGACCCAGTACTTC. It is translated as CASGLGGIQETQYF.

The J gene is TRBJ2-7, the V gene TRBV27; a weak D match, TRBD2 (5 bases). The ends were cut back, 2 bases at V and 3 bases at J, with 8 bases in the middle. CDR1 and CDR2 (germline): MNHEY, SMNVEV (reference sequence). The CDR3 spans 13 residues. This chain's CDR3 is CASSLRENYEQYF. The DNA for the CDR3 is TGTGCCAGCAGTTTAAGGGAGAACTACGAGCAGTACTTC.

Concerning this clone: One end of the junction varies from germline; a read error may be responsible. The rearrangement joins TRBV11-3 to TRBJ2-4; D may be TRBD1 (5 bases). CDR3 size: 13 residues. CDR1 and CDR2 (germline): SGHNT, YENEEA. The CDR3 region is CASTLNPDSIQYF. In DNA form, the CDR3 reads TGTGCCAGCACCTTAAACCCCGACAGCATTCAGTACTTC.

This sequence joins TRBV15 and TRBJ1-2; D may be TRBD1 (5 bases). Trimming removed 0 bases from V and 2 bases from J, with 16 bases in between. This CDR3 comprises 17 residues. Germline V gene sequence: CDR1 LNHNV, CDR2 YYDKDF (reference sequence). In DNA, the CDR3 is TGTGCCACCAGCAGAGAAGTTATTACCGGGACCAACTATGGCTACACCTTC. Encoded protein: CATSREVITGTNYGYTF.

The chain links TRBV18 to TRBJ2-7, with D perhaps matching TRBD1 (6 bases). Trimming took 8 bases from V and 5 from J, leaving 13 bases between them. Germline CDR1 reads KGHSH; CDR2 reads LQKENI. The CDR3 is made up of 12 amino acids. The CDR3 DNA follows: TGTGCCAGCGCAACGGACAGTAACGAGCAGTACTTC. Translated: CASATDSNEQYF.